Below, 8 T cell receptor beta chains from the same sample are listed, as sequenced in a study of T cells expressing NK-cell markers (dated by TCRdb to the early 2020s). Libraries were prepared through 5' RACE. The instrument was an Illumina HiSeq 2000. TCRdb reprocessed the reads, so every CDR3 protein sequence counts as one entry and DNA is not shown. The sample's own table lists some 390,000 distinct CDR3 sequences. The leading ten clones occupy about 11% of the sample. What was sequenced was blood T cells: a sorted CD56 or NKG2C T cell subset, CD4+ or CD8+ T cells, or bulk PBMC T cells (not recorded which). The receptor source for this set is a woman aged 50 to 60 in good health. Donor details come from another sample of the same person, matched by shared clones.

The chain carries TRBV6-5 and TRBJ2-2; TCRdb's D call, TRBD2, is unchecked because there is no DNA. Germline CDR1 is MNHEY and CDR2 is SVGAGI. The CDR3 contains 16 residues. The CDR3 sequence is CASSYPRGLATGELFF.

The V and J genes are TRBV4-1 and TRBJ2-1; TCRdb's D call, TRBD2, is unchecked because there is no DNA. Germline lookup yields CDR1 MGHRA and CDR2 YSYEKL. The CDR3 extends over 17 amino acids. This CDR3 reads CASSQGRASGPYNEQFF.

This chain connects TRBV20-1 to TRBJ2-5; TCRdb indicates TRBD2, and absent DNA this call remains unverified. The CDR3 has 15 residues. In germline, CDR1 is DFQATT, CDR2 SNEGSKA (reference sequence). The CDR3 loop is CSAIGVLAGQETQYF.

The chain employs TRBV7-2 and TRBJ2-1; TCRdb lists TRBD1, though no DNA is available to test this call. This CDR3 contains 13 residues. CDR1 is SGHTA, CDR2 FQGNSA, per germline. The CDR3 here is CASTLSVGHEQFF.

The J gene is TRBJ2-5, the V gene TRBV7-8; TCRdb's D call of TRBD2 is untestable without DNA. The CDR3 loop spans 13 amino acids. Per germline, CDR1 SGHVS and CDR2 FQNEAQ. The CDR3 reads CASSYVAGGTQYF.

The chain joins TRBV5-1 to TRBJ2-3; the D call from TCRdb, TRBD2, cannot be confirmed without DNA. From germline, CDR1 is SGHRS and CDR2 YFSETQ. The CDR3 totals 16 residues. The CDR3 here is CASSEWGLRDTDTQYF. Full variable domain (outside the CDR3, taken from reference TRBV5-1 and TRBJ2-3): KAGVTQTPRYLIKTRGQQVTLSCSPISGHRSVSWYQQTPGQGLQFLFEYFSETQRNKGNFPGRFSGRQFSNSRSEMNVSTLELGDSALYLCASSEWGLRDTDTQYFGPGTRLTVL.

J is TRBJ2-3 and V is TRBV5-4; as DNA is missing, the TRBD1 call by TCRdb cannot be tested. The germline gives CDR1 SGHNT, CDR2 YYREEE (reference sequence). CDR3 length: 15 amino acids. CDR3 residues: CASSLFTGGTDTQYF.

The chain recombines TRBV9 with TRBJ2-1; the TCRdb D gene call, TRBD2, has no DNA to confirm it. CDR1 and CDR2 (germline): SGDLS, YYNGEE. CDR3 length equals 14 residues. The chain's CDR3 is CASNLAGGLNEQFF.